This TCR beta chain is drawn from a study of immune heterogeneity within non-small cell lung tumors. The TCR beta CDR3 region underwent multiplex PCR amplification with 32 V and 13 J primers. TCRdb processed the multiplex PCR reads anew with MiXCR; each CDR3 protein has one entry. The data contain 12,000 to 15,000 distinct CDR3 sequences, 25% to 35% of them singletons. Points from the study as a whole: Local T-cell clonality was recorded as moderately but significantly correlated with local tumor mutational burden, with R roughly 0.31.

Genomic DNA extracted from bulk tumor tissue served as template. A total of about 550 ng was used per sample. Each primary tumor yielded several biopsies, collected far apart from one another at surgery. Untreated, newly diagnosed non-small cell lung cancer patients underwent curative surgery. With regard to this clonotype: Its antigen is as yet unknown. With a much larger clone just one base away, this may be a read error.

The germline V gene has CDR1 MNHEY and CDR2 SMNVEV (reference sequence). CDR3 length equals 14 residues. Trimming pared 6 bases from V and 6 bases from J, leaving 15 bases between. This receptor was identified in a woman aged 45-65 years with non-small cell lung cancer. Specimen: lung tumor tissue. The chain has TRBV27 and TRBJ2-1; D might be TRBD2 (5 bases). CDR3 nucleotides: TGTGCCAGCAGGTCCGGGGTGCTGCTCAATGAGCAGTTCTTC. This codes for CASRSGVLLNEQFF.